These 5 T cell receptor beta chains share one sample of origin, sequenced in a study of identical twins. Each CDR3 protein gets one entry after TCRdb re-called the 5' RACE reads with MiXCR. This sample has around 450,000 distinct CDR3 sequences; 13% to 15% occur once, and the top ten carry roughly 0.5%. The same sample was also used in a study of yellow fever vaccine responses in identical twins.

Sequencing was performed on CD4+ T cells sorted from blood. Source of these receptors: a woman aged 18-29 years in good health.

This clonotype has a count of ten or more. The junction departs from the called germline gene at one end, perhaps through a read error. The genes are TRBV7-7 and TRBJ2-3; 9 positions match TRBD2. Germline V gives CDR1 SSHAT, CDR2 FNYEAQ (reference sequence). This CDR3 has 13 amino acids. The CDR3 region is CASSVGLADTQYF. In nucleotides, the CDR3 is TGTGCTAGCAGCGTAGGACTAGCGGATACGCAGTATTTT.

This clonotype turned up a few times. J is TRBJ2-1 and V is TRBV28; D gene uncertain. The CDR3 sequence is 15 residues long. Trimming shortened V by 6 bases and J by 2 bases, and 14 bases separated the two germline ends. Germline-derived CDR1 and CDR2 are MDHEN and SYDVKM. DNA of the CDR3: TGTGCCAGCAGCCTATCGTCCCCCCCCTACAATGAGCAGTTCTTC. It encodes CASSLSSPPYNEQFF.

This clonotype came up many times. The rearrangement links TRBV7-2 to TRBJ1-5; 8 nucleotides line up with TRBD1. The CDR3 contains 15 residues. Per germline, CDR1 SGHTA and CDR2 FQGNSA. The trim removed 5 bases at V and 4 bases at J, leaving 7 bases unmatched. CDR3 DNA sequence: TGTGCCAGCAGCACCGACAGGGGAACAAATCAGCCCCAGCATTTT. The encoded protein is CASSTDRGTNQPQHF.

This clonotype was found a few times. This chain uses TRBV20-1 with TRBJ2-2, with D possibly TRBD2 on 6 matching bases. V lost 6 bases and J 4 bases, leaving 15 bases between the germline ends. Germline CDR1 reads DFQATT; CDR2 reads SNEGSKA (reference sequence). CDR3 length: 14 amino acids. The CDR3 reads CSATTSRFTGELFF. CDR3 in DNA: TGCAGTGCCACTACTAGCCGTTTCACCGGGGAGCTGTTTTTT.

This clonotype was counted many times. The rearrangement links TRBV12-3 or TRBV12-4 to TRBJ2-3; 7 nucleotides agree with TRBD2. V lost 3 bases and J lost 1; bases outside the gene matches: 1. This CDR3 has 14 amino acids. The CDR3 here is CASSFRGGTDTQYF. CDR3 DNA: TGTGCCAGCAGTTTTCGGGGGGGCACAGATACGCAGTATTTT.